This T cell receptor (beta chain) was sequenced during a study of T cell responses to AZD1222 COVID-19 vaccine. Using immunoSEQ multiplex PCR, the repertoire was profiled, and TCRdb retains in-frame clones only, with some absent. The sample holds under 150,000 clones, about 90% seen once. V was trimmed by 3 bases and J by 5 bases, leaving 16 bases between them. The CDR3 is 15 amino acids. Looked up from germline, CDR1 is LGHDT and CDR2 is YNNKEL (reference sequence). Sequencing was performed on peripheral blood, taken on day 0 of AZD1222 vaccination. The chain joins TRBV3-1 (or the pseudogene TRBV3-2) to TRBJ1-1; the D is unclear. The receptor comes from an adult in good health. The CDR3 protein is CASSHRHVERTEAFF. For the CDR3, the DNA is TGTGCCAGCAGCCATAGGCACGTTGAGAGAACTGAAGCTTTCTTT.